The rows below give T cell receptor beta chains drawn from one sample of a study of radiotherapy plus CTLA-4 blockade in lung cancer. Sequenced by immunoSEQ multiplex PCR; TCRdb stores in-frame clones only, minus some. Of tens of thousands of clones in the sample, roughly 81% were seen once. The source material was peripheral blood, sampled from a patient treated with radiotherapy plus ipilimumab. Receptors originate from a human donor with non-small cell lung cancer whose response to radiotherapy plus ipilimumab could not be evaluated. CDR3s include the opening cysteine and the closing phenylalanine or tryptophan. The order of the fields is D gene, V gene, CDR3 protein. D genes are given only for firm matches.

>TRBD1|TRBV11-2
CASSRTGTGDEQYF
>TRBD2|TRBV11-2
CASSLAGGRYEQFF
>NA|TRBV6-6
CASAQRGRDSTDTQYF
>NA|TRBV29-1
CSAGGTVAYNEQFF
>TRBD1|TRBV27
CASSPGGSYNEQFF
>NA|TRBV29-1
CSGSRPNTGELFF
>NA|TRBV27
CASSWTSNTEAFF
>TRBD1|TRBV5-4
CASSTRTGEMTEAFF
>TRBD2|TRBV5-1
CASRGLATTGGELFF
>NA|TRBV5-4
CASSFLLANTDTQYF
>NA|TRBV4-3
CASSQGRQGFTKAFF
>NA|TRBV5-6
CASSLGLGGDKASNYGYTF
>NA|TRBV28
CASSGTLNEKLFF
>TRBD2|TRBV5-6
CASSLEVKAGNTDTQYF
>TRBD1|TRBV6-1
CASSLTGVADTQYF
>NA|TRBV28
CASGLLQDPKNIQYF
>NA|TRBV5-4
CASSQGQDSYGYTF
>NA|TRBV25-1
CASSHTPLGDNEQFF
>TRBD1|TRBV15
CATSNPEDRGTYEQYF
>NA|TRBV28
CASSLSGGIYGYTF